This T cell receptor beta chain was captured in a study of cytomegalovirus exposure and HLA in healthy donors. General study points: Cytomegalovirus-associated TCR beta chains were listed, numbering 164. It was confirmed in vitro that a few of the CMV-associated chains were specific for CMV antigens.

With V trimmed by 6 bases and J by 1 base, 4 bases remained unmatched. CDR1 and CDR2 (germline): MDHEN, SYDVKM. The CDR3 loop spans 15 amino acids. A remark on this clone: The antigen is not known.

Assay: immunoSEQ multiplex PCR; the TCRdb copy retains only in-frame clones and omits some. Here the sample spans about 140,000 clones, roughly nine tenths being singletons. The chain uses TRBV28 and TRBJ2-1; TRBD2 matches 9 bases. The TCR comes from a man younger than 35 in good health and CMV-seronegative. Sequenced sample: PBMCs. The DNA for the CDR3 is TGTGCCAGCAGCATAGCGGGGGAGTCCTACAATGAGCAGTTCTTC. Residues: CASSIAGESYNEQFF.